This T cell receptor beta chain originates from a study of blood T cells in healthy people across ages. Study-level points and caveats: Long-lived donors carried more naive CD4+ cells and greater diversity than aged donors.

For every donor, a draw yielded approximately 9.9 milliliters of peripheral blood. Together with a sample-barcoded 5' primer, a J-beta primer mix was included in a second PCR lasting 7 to 11 cycles. Each cDNA molecule was tagged by a template-switch adaptor with 12 random nucleotides. TCRdb re-called the 5' RACE reads through MiXCR, storing one row per CDR3 protein. This sample has 1.5 million to 2 million distinct CDR3 sequences, with more than 35% found just once. As regards this clonotype: Its antigen is not identified.

The J segment lost 5 bases and the V segment lost 2 bases, leaving 6 bases of the junction unmatched. CDR1 is LGHNA and CDR2 is YNFKEQ in the germline V gene. This CDR3 region has 15 residues. This sequence joins TRBV4-2 and TRBJ2-5; 9 bases are shared with TRBD1. Sequenced input: blood. The sequence was collected from a human donor in good health. The CDR3 protein is CASSQRQGDTETQYF. In DNA form, the CDR3 reads TGTGCCAGCAGCCAACGACAGGGGGATACGGAGACCCAGTACTTC.